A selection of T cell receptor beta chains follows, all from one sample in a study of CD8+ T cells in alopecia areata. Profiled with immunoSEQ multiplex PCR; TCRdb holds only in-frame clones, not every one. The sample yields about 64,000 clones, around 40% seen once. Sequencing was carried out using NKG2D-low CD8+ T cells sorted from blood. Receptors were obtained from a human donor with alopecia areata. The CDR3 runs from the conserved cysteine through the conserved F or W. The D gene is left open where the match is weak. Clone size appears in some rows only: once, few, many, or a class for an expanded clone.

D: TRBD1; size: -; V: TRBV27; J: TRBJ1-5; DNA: TGTGCCAGCAGCACAGGGGAGCGACAGCCCCAGCATTTT; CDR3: CASSTGERQPQHF
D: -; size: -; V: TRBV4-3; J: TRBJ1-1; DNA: TGCGCCAGCAGCCGGGGGGACACTGAAGCTTTCTTT; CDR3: CASSRGDTEAFF
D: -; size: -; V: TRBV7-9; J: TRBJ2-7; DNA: TGTGCCAGCAGCGCGTCGGGCGCCTACGAGCAGTACTTC; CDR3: CASSASGAYEQYF
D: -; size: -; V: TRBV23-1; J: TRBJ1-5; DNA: TGCGCCAGCAGACGGAGGAGGGACAATCAGCCCCAGCATTTT; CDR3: CASRRRRDNQPQHF
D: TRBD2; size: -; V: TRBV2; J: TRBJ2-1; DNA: TGTGCCAGCAGTTCCCTAGCGGGGGGGGCTTACAATGAGCAGTTCTTC; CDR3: CASSSLAGGAYNEQFF
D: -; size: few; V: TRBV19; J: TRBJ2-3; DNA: TGTGCCAGTAGTATTACCGGAGGGGGAGATACGCAGTATTTT; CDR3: CASSITGGGDTQYF
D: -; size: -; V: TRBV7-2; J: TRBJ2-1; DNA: TGTGCCAGCAGCTTAGCCGGCCCGTCCTACAATGAGCAGTTCTTC; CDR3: CASSLAGPSYNEQFF
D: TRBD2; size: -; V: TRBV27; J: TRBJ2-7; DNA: TGTGCCAGCAGTTTAGGACTAGCGGGTGCCTACGAGCAGTACTTC; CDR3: CASSLGLAGAYEQYF
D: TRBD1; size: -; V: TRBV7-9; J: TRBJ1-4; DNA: TGTGCCAGCAGCGCGGCGGGACAGACTGTTGGAAATGAAAAACTGTTTTTT; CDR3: CASSAAGQTVGNEKLFF
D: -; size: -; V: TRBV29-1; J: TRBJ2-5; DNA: TGCAGCGTAGTATTGGAGACCCAGTACTTC; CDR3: CSVVLETQYF
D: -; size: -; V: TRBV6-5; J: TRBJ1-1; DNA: TGTGCCAGCAGTCGGCAGGGCCCGAACACTGAAGCTTTCTTT; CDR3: CASSRQGPNTEAFF
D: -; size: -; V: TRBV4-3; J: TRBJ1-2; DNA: TGCGCCAGCAGCCAACTGGGGGGCGGTAACTATGGCTACACCTTC; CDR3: CASSQLGGGNYGYTF
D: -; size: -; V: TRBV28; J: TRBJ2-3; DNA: TGTGCCAGCAGTTGGGACGGCGGCACAGATACGCAGTATTTT; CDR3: CASSWDGGTDTQYF
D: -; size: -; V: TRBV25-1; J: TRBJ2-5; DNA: TGTGCCAGCAGCCCTGGAAAAGAGACCCAGTACTTC; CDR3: CASSPGKETQYF
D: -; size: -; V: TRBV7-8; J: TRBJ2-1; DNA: TGTGCCAGCAGCTCCCTTCGGGTTTCCTACAATGAGCAGTTCTTC; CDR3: CASSSLRVSYNEQFF
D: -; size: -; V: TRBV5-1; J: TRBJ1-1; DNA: TGCGCCAGCTACCTCAGGGAGACTGAAGCTTTCTTT; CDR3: CASYLRETEAFF
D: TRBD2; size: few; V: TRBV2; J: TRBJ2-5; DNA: TGTGCCAGTGAGTCCGGGACTAGCAAGACCCAGTACTTC; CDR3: CASESGTSKTQYF
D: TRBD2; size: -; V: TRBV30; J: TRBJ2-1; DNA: TGTGCCTGGGGTAGCGGGCTGGCCTACAATGAGCAGTTCTTC; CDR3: CAWGSGLAYNEQFF
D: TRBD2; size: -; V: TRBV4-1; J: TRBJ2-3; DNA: TGCGCCAGCAGCCAATCTAGCGGGAGGGGCACAGATACGCAGTATTTT; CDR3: CASSQSSGRGTDTQYF
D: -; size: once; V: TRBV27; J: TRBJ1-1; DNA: TGTGCCAGCAGTCCACGCCTGGGGGGGGATGAAGCTTTCTTT; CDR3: CASSPRLGGDEAFF
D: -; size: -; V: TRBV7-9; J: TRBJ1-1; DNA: TGTGCCAGCAGCTTAAGCGGCACTGAAGCTTTCTTT; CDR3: CASSLSGTEAFF
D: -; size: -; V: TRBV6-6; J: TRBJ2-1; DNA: TGTGCCAGCAGCCACGGGACAAGGTACAATGAGCAGTTCTTC; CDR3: CASSHGTRYNEQFF
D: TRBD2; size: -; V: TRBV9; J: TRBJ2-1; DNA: TGTGCCAGCAGCATCCTAGCGGGAGGCTACAATGAGCAGTTCTTC; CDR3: CASSILAGGYNEQFF
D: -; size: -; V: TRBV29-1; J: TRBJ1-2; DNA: TGCAGCGTTGGTCCGGACGCACCTAACTATGGCTACACCTTC; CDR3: CSVGPDAPNYGYTF